These T cell receptor beta chains were read from a single sample in a study of blood T cell repertoires in COVID-19. TCRdb's table, derived via immunoSEQ multiplex PCR, lists solely in-frame clones and lacks some. The sample yields fewer than 400,000 clones, 83% seen once. Sequencing was performed on peripheral blood. These receptors all stem from a man aged 30 to 45 with active or convalescent COVID-19. Both conserved end residues are part of each CDR3. A D gene is named only where the DNA matches it firmly. Only some rows state a clone size, as once, few, many or a class for expanded clones.

d_call: TRBD2; clone_size: .; j_call: TRBJ2-2; v_call: TRBV13; cdr3_aa: CASSPRPGLASTGELFF; cdr3_nt: TGTGCCAGCAGCCCTCGCCCCGGACTAGCCTCCACCGGGGAGCTGTTTTTT
d_call: .; clone_size: once; j_call: TRBJ2-1; v_call: TRBV5-4; cdr3_aa: CASSQGSGYNEQFF; cdr3_nt: TGTGCCAGCAGCCAGGGTAGCGGCTACAATGAGCAGTTCTTC
d_call: TRBD1; clone_size: .; j_call: TRBJ2-7; v_call: TRBV6-5; cdr3_aa: CASRRDRGSYEQYF; cdr3_nt: TGTGCCAGCAGACGTGACAGGGGATCCTACGAGCAGTACTTC
d_call: TRBD2; clone_size: .; j_call: TRBJ2-7; v_call: TRBV28; cdr3_aa: CASSSLSRLAGGEYEQYF; cdr3_nt: TGTGCCAGCAGTTCCCTCTCCCGACTAGCGGGAGGGGAATACGAGCAGTACTTC
d_call: TRBD1; clone_size: .; j_call: TRBJ2-2; v_call: TRBV6-5; cdr3_aa: CASSRDRVAGELFF; cdr3_nt: TGTGCCAGCAGTAGAGACAGGGTGGCCGGGGAGCTGTTTTTT
d_call: .; clone_size: .; j_call: TRBJ2-1; v_call: TRBV15; cdr3_aa: CATSPDTYYNEQFF; cdr3_nt: TGTGCCACCAGCCCCGACACTTACTACAATGAGCAGTTCTTC
d_call: .; clone_size: .; j_call: TRBJ1-6; v_call: TRBV9; cdr3_aa: CASSVEVRGDSPLHF; cdr3_nt: TGTGCCAGCAGCGTAGAAGTCAGGGGAGATTCACCCCTCCACTTT
d_call: .; clone_size: .; j_call: TRBJ1-5; v_call: TRBV15; cdr3_aa: CATSRDQDRSQHF; cdr3_nt: TGTGCCACCAGCAGAGATCAAGACAGGTCCCAGCATTTT
d_call: TRBD1; clone_size: once; j_call: TRBJ2-7; v_call: TRBV14; cdr3_aa: CASRITGGRSYEQYF; cdr3_nt: TGTGCCAGCAGAATTACAGGGGGCAGGTCCTACGAGCAGTACTTC
d_call: .; clone_size: .; j_call: TRBJ1-5; v_call: TRBV30; cdr3_aa: CAWSVFRGGQPQHF; cdr3_nt: TGTGCCTGGAGTGTCTTTAGGGGAGGTCAGCCCCAGCATTTT
d_call: .; clone_size: few; j_call: TRBJ2-5; v_call: TRBV12-2; cdr3_aa: CASRPPNRGHHLLQETQYF; cdr3_nt: TGTGCAAGTCGTCCACCTAACAGGGGGCACCACCTTCTACAAGAGACCCAGTACTTC
d_call: TRBD2; clone_size: .; j_call: TRBJ2-3; v_call: TRBV3-1/TRBV3-2; cdr3_aa: CASSQEVLATDTQYF; cdr3_nt: TGTGCCAGCAGCCAAGAAGTACTAGCGACGGATACGCAGTATTTT
d_call: TRBD1; clone_size: few; j_call: TRBJ2-7; v_call: TRBV14; cdr3_aa: CASSVRQGSYEQYF; cdr3_nt: TGTGCCAGCAGCGTTAGACAGGGCTCCTACGAGCAGTACTTC
d_call: TRBD1; clone_size: .; j_call: TRBJ2-1; v_call: TRBV5-4; cdr3_aa: CASSPDRGRHNEQFF; cdr3_nt: TGTGCCAGCAGCCCCGACAGGGGGCGCCACAATGAGCAGTTCTTC
d_call: .; clone_size: .; j_call: TRBJ2-7; v_call: TRBV19; cdr3_aa: CASSHRDTHYEQYF; cdr3_nt: TGTGCCAGTAGTCACCGGGACACACACTACGAGCAGTACTTC
d_call: TRBD1; clone_size: .; j_call: TRBJ1-6; v_call: TRBV19; cdr3_aa: CASRLDRDGDSPLHF; cdr3_nt: TGTGCCAGTAGACTCGACAGGGACGGGGATTCACCCCTCCACTTT
d_call: TRBD2; clone_size: once; j_call: TRBJ2-2; v_call: TRBV14; cdr3_aa: CASSQYLSGGNTGELFF; cdr3_nt: TGTGCCAGCAGCCAATACTTAAGCGGGGGAAACACCGGGGAGCTGTTTTTT
d_call: .; clone_size: .; j_call: TRBJ1-2; v_call: TRBV18; cdr3_aa: CASSREPSDYGYTF; cdr3_nt: TGTGCCAGCTCACGAGAACCGTCCGACTATGGCTACACCTTC
d_call: .; clone_size: .; j_call: TRBJ2-3; v_call: TRBV5-4; cdr3_aa: CASSQVEDTQYF; cdr3_nt: TGTGCCAGCAGCCAGGTGGAAGATACGCAGTATTTT
d_call: .; clone_size: .; j_call: TRBJ2-7; v_call: TRBV7-3; cdr3_aa: CASSFSGGMGYEQYF; cdr3_nt: TGTGCCAGCAGCTTCTCAGGGGGGATGGGCTACGAGCAGTACTTC
d_call: .; clone_size: .; j_call: TRBJ2-7; v_call: TRBV24-1; cdr3_aa: CATSEPNRDEQYF; cdr3_nt: TGTGCCACCAGTGAACCTAACAGGGACGAGCAGTACTTC
d_call: TRBD1; clone_size: few; j_call: TRBJ1-4; v_call: TRBV19; cdr3_aa: CASSIGAGTGVEKLFF; cdr3_nt: TGTGCCAGTAGTATAGGGGCCGGGACAGGGGTTGAAAAACTGTTTTTT
d_call: TRBD1; clone_size: .; j_call: TRBJ2-5; v_call: TRBV4-1; cdr3_aa: CASSHWDSSQETQYF; cdr3_nt: TGCGCCAGCAGCCATTGGGACAGCTCTCAAGAGACCCAGTACTTC
d_call: .; clone_size: .; j_call: TRBJ2-1; v_call: TRBV12-3/TRBV12-4; cdr3_aa: CASSGDQPEQFF; cdr3_nt: TGTGCCAGCAGCGGAGACCAACCTGAGCAGTTCTTC
d_call: .; clone_size: .; j_call: TRBJ1-5; v_call: TRBV6-5; cdr3_aa: CASSTQGVQPQHF; cdr3_nt: TGTGCCAGCAGTACCCAGGGCGTTCAGCCCCAGCATTTT
d_call: .; clone_size: .; j_call: TRBJ2-1; v_call: TRBV19; cdr3_aa: CASSQFGFNNEQFF; cdr3_nt: TGTGCCAGTAGCCAATTCGGGTTTAACAATGAGCAGTTCTTC
d_call: TRBD2; clone_size: .; j_call: TRBJ2-5; v_call: TRBV4-2; cdr3_aa: CASSQDGVLAGASETQYF; cdr3_nt: TGTGCCAGCAGCCAAGACGGAGTACTAGCGGGAGCCTCAGAGACCCAGTACTTC
d_call: .; clone_size: .; j_call: TRBJ2-2; v_call: TRBV5-1; cdr3_aa: CASSAPIELNTGELFF; cdr3_nt: TGCGCCAGCAGCGCACCAATCGAGCTAAACACCGGGGAGCTGTTTTTT
d_call: .; clone_size: once; j_call: TRBJ1-3; v_call: TRBV7-2; cdr3_aa: CASSPGSLRGNTIYF; cdr3_nt: TGTGCCAGCAGCCCAGGCTCCTTAAGGGGGAACACCATATATTTT
d_call: .; clone_size: .; j_call: TRBJ1-6; v_call: TRBV6-5; cdr3_aa: CASSYSRAGSPLHF; cdr3_nt: TGTGCCAGCAGTTACTCCAGGGCAGGTTCACCCCTCCACTTT
d_call: .; clone_size: .; j_call: TRBJ1-1; v_call: TRBV6-5; cdr3_aa: CASRSSGTEAFF; cdr3_nt: TGTGCCAGCAGGAGTAGCGGCACTGAAGCTTTCTTT
d_call: .; clone_size: .; j_call: TRBJ2-7; v_call: TRBV7-3; cdr3_aa: CASSRSGGRDTYEQYF; cdr3_nt: TGTGCCAGCAGCCGCTCCGGCGGCAGGGATACCTACGAGCAGTACTTC
d_call: .; clone_size: .; j_call: TRBJ1-1; v_call: TRBV5-1; cdr3_aa: CASSPSQGNTEAFF; cdr3_nt: TGCGCCAGCAGCCCGAGTCAGGGGAACACTGAAGCTTTCTTT
d_call: .; clone_size: .; j_call: TRBJ2-7; v_call: TRBV28; cdr3_aa: CASSPPQREIDEQYF; cdr3_nt: TGTGCCAGCAGTCCCCCTCAACGGGAGATCGACGAGCAGTACTTC
d_call: .; clone_size: .; j_call: TRBJ1-2; v_call: TRBV30; cdr3_aa: CAWSPPQREREGYTF; cdr3_nt: TGTGCCTGGAGTCCCCCCCAAAGGGAGCGGGAGGGCTACACCTTC
d_call: .; clone_size: .; j_call: TRBJ2-7; v_call: TRBV15; cdr3_aa: CATSHTATVTYEQYF; cdr3_nt: TGTGCCACCAGCCACACAGCCACGGTTACCTACGAGCAGTACTTC
d_call: TRBD1; clone_size: .; j_call: TRBJ2-7; v_call: TRBV4-1; cdr3_aa: CASSQVGQESSYEQYF; cdr3_nt: TGCGCCAGCAGCCAAGTCGGACAGGAGAGCTCCTACGAGCAGTACTTC
d_call: .; clone_size: .; j_call: TRBJ2-3; v_call: TRBV7-2; cdr3_aa: CASSPFRGFTDTQYF; cdr3_nt: TGTGCCAGCAGCCCCTTCCGCGGTTTCACAGATACGCAGTATTTT
d_call: .; clone_size: .; j_call: TRBJ1-2; v_call: TRBV19; cdr3_aa: CASRTEGYTF; cdr3_nt: TGTGCCAGTAGAACGGAGGGCTACACCTTC
d_call: .; clone_size: .; j_call: TRBJ2-7; v_call: TRBV19; cdr3_aa: CASSISASWGEQYF; cdr3_nt: TGTGCCAGTAGTATCTCTGCTAGCTGGGGCGAGCAGTACTTC
d_call: TRBD2; clone_size: .; j_call: TRBJ2-7; v_call: TRBV9; cdr3_aa: CASSAGLAGVYEQYF; cdr3_nt: TGTGCCAGCAGCGCAGGACTAGCGGGAGTCTACGAGCAGTACTTC
d_call: TRBD2; clone_size: .; j_call: TRBJ2-3; v_call: TRBV2; cdr3_aa: CATLTSGASDTQYF; cdr3_nt: TGTGCCACTCTGACTAGCGGGGCGTCAGATACGCAGTATTTT
d_call: .; clone_size: .; j_call: TRBJ1-1; v_call: TRBV5-4; cdr3_aa: CASRPFGRDTEAFF; cdr3_nt: TGTGCCAGCAGACCATTCGGGAGGGACACTGAAGCTTTCTTT
d_call: TRBD2; clone_size: .; j_call: TRBJ2-2; v_call: TRBV5-4; cdr3_aa: CASQPRGLAYTGELFF; cdr3_nt: TGTGCCTCACAACCCCGAGGACTAGCTTACACCGGGGAGCTGTTTTTT
d_call: .; clone_size: few; j_call: TRBJ1-5; v_call: TRBV21-1; cdr3_aa: CASSKAPRGGEEPQHF; cdr3_nt: TGTGCCAGCAGCAAAGCCCCGAGGGGGGGAGAAGAGCCCCAGCATTTT
d_call: TRBD1; clone_size: few; j_call: TRBJ2-3; v_call: TRBV3-1/TRBV3-2; cdr3_aa: CASSQDGSDRRTDTQYF; cdr3_nt: TGTGCCAGCAGCCAAGATGGGTCGGACAGGAGGACAGATACGCAGTATTTT
d_call: TRBD2; clone_size: once; j_call: TRBJ2-7; v_call: TRBV5-4; cdr3_aa: CASSLTSGGSYEQYF; cdr3_nt: TGTGCCAGCAGCCTAACTAGCGGGGGGTCCTACGAGCAGTACTTC
d_call: .; clone_size: few; j_call: TRBJ1-6; v_call: TRBV5-1; cdr3_aa: CASSVRDSYNSPLHF; cdr3_nt: TGCGCCAGCAGCGTCCGGGATTCCTATAATTCACCCCTCCACTTT
d_call: .; clone_size: .; j_call: TRBJ1-4; v_call: TRBV30; cdr3_aa: CAWSRTGSEKLFF; cdr3_nt: TGTGCCTGGAGTAGGACGGGGAGTGAAAAACTGTTTTTT
d_call: TRBD1; clone_size: .; j_call: TRBJ2-1; v_call: TRBV9; cdr3_aa: CASSVQDRGLNEQFF; cdr3_nt: TGTGCCAGCAGCGTACAGGACAGGGGTCTCAATGAGCAGTTCTTC
d_call: .; clone_size: .; j_call: TRBJ1-1; v_call: TRBV6-5; cdr3_aa: CASRRVVNTEAFF; cdr3_nt: TGTGCCAGCCGCCGAGTAGTGAACACTGAAGCTTTCTTT
d_call: .; clone_size: .; j_call: TRBJ1-4; v_call: TRBV4-1; cdr3_aa: CASSQLTSRLNEKLFF; cdr3_nt: TGCGCCAGCAGCCAGCTAACATCCAGGCTTAATGAAAAACTGTTTTTT
d_call: TRBD1; clone_size: .; j_call: TRBJ2-1; v_call: TRBV24-1; cdr3_aa: CATSDLGQGTGNEQFF; cdr3_nt: TGTGCCACCAGTGATTTGGGACAGGGAACGGGCAATGAGCAGTTCTTC
d_call: TRBD2; clone_size: .; j_call: TRBJ2-1; v_call: TRBV6-5; cdr3_aa: CASSPGTSHEQFF; cdr3_nt: TGTGCCAGCAGTCCCGGGACTAGTCATGAGCAGTTCTTC
d_call: .; clone_size: .; j_call: TRBJ1-2; v_call: TRBV29-1; cdr3_aa: CSVEEAGRDGYTF; cdr3_nt: TGCAGCGTTGAAGAGGCAGGGCGAGATGGCTACACCTTC
d_call: .; clone_size: .; j_call: TRBJ1-2; v_call: TRBV4-3; cdr3_aa: CASSQDRGLVYGYTF; cdr3_nt: TGCGCCAGCAGCCAAGATAGGGGTCTGGTCTATGGCTACACCTTC
d_call: .; clone_size: .; j_call: TRBJ2-1; v_call: TRBV7-9; cdr3_aa: CASRFGDEQFF; cdr3_nt: TGTGCCAGCAGATTTGGAGACGAGCAGTTCTTC
d_call: .; clone_size: .; j_call: TRBJ2-3; v_call: TRBV12-5; cdr3_aa: CASGLVLRGGLGQISPGVDTQYF; cdr3_nt: TGTGCTAGTGGTTTGGTACTAAGGGGGGGTCTAGGACAGATCTCCCCGGGGGTAGATACGCAGTATTTT
d_call: .; clone_size: .; j_call: TRBJ1-3; v_call: TRBV4-2; cdr3_aa: CASSQDRQGNTIYF; cdr3_nt: TGTGCCAGCAGCCAAGATAGACAGGGAAACACCATATATTTT
d_call: TRBD1; clone_size: .; j_call: TRBJ2-7; v_call: TRBV24-1; cdr3_aa: CATSRGGHEQYF; cdr3_nt: TGTGCCACCAGTCGAGGGGGCCACGAGCAGTACTTC